These 20 T cell receptor beta chains share one sample of origin, sequenced in a study of neoadjuvant nivolumab and ipilimumab in lung cancer. Method: immunoSEQ multiplex PCR; TCRdb's copy keeps in-frame clones and lacks some. This sample yields 9,000 to 10,000 clones, of which over 75% are seen a single time; about 3.5% belongs to the top ten. The sample here was peripheral blood, taken before neoadjuvant nivolumab, alone or with ipilimumab. All receptors come from an adult with non-small cell lung cancer.

This clone showed up just a few times. This chain uses TRBV11-2 with TRBJ2-7; D perhaps matches TRBD2 (6 bases). The CDR3 sequence is 14 residues long. CDR1 is SGHAT and CDR2 is FQNNGV in the germline V gene. V lost 5 bases and J lost 2, with 13 bases in between. The CDR3 DNA reads as TGTGCCAGCAGCCCCGACCCGGGGGCCTACGAGCAGTACTTC. Protein product: CASSPDPGAYEQYF.

The rearrangement links TRBV7-2 to TRBJ2-7, with D perhaps TRBD1 or TRBD2 (5 bases each). This CDR3 region has 14 residues. Looked up from germline, CDR1 is SGHTA and CDR2 is FQGNSA. V lost 5 bases to trimming and J lost 2 bases, with 13 bases between them. DNA of the CDR3: TGTGCCAGCAGCCGCAGGGTCGGGACCTACGAGCAGTACTTC. Encoded protein: CASSRRVGTYEQYF.

CDR3 sequence reads: CASSLLIGGPSGYGYTF. Written as DNA, the CDR3 is TGTGCCAGCAGTTTACTCATTGGGGGGCCTTCTGGCTATGGCTACACCTTC. The chain carries TRBV28 and TRBJ1-2, with D tentatively TRBD1 (6 bases). In germline, CDR1 is MDHEN, CDR2 SYDVKM. V gave up 2 bases and J gave up 4 bases, with 20 bases separating them. The CDR3 has 17 residues.

The genes are TRBV27 and TRBJ2-7; 9 bases are a match to TRBD1. The junction had 9 bases not matched to a gene; V was cut back by 7 bases and J by 2 bases. Germline CDR1 is MNHEY and CDR2 is SMNVEV (reference sequence). The CDR3 spans 15 residues. In DNA form, the CDR3 reads TGTGCCAGCACCCGAGGGACAGGGAGAACCTACGAGCAGTACTTC. Encoded protein: CASTRGTGRTYEQYF.

The genes are TRBV6-6 and TRBJ1-2; 8 bases map to TRBD1. CDR3 length equals 12 residues. From germline, CDR1 is MNHNY and CDR2 SVGAGI (reference sequence). Trimming removed 6 bases from V and 6 bases from J; junction bases left unmatched: 3. The CDR3 sequence: CASRDRDHGYTF. The CDR3 region has the DNA TGTGCCAGCAGGGACAGGGATCATGGCTACACCTTC.

This clone was detected only once. The V gene is TRBV5-1, the J gene TRBJ1-1; tentative D call: TRBD1 (5 bases). This CDR3 contains 14 residues. Trimming took 2 bases from V and 2 from J, leaving 10 bases between them. Per the germline V gene, CDR1 is SGHRS and CDR2 is YFSETQ. The CDR3 coding sequence is TGCGCCAGCAGCTTATCGACAGCCAACACTGAAGCTTTCTTT. Amino acids: CASSLSTANTEAFF.

The chain has TRBV11-2 and TRBJ2-5; 11 bases fit TRBD2. Germline V gives CDR1 SGHAT, CDR2 FQNNGV. J lost 1 base, V lost 5 bases, and 6 bases had no gene match. The CDR3 runs to 16 residues. The CDR3 reads CASSARTSGSQETQYF. DNA of the CDR3: TGTGCCAGCAGCGCACGAACTAGCGGGAGCCAAGAGACCCAGTACTTC.

V and J are TRBV7-9 and TRBJ1-4; 9 bases match TRBD1. Unmatched junction bases numbered 5, after V lost 4 bases and J lost 5 bases. The length of the CDR3 is 15 residues. Germline V lookup: CDR1 SEHNR, CDR2 FQNEAQ (reference sequence). The CDR3 DNA reads TGTGCCAGCAGCTCCGGGACAGGGAGGAATGAAAAACTGTTTTTT. It specifies CASSSGTGRNEKLFF.

The V call is TRBV6-1, the J call TRBJ2-3, with 10 bases fitting TRBD2. V shed 3 bases and J 4 bases; nucleotides not matched to a gene: 4. Germline lookup yields CDR1 MNHNS and CDR2 SASEGT. CDR3 length: 15 residues. CDR3 bases: TGTGCCAGCAGTGAGGCTAGCGGGAGACCAGATACGCAGTATTTT. It is translated as CASSEASGRPDTQYF.

The chain combines TRBV29-1 with TRBJ2-1, with 10 nucleotides matching TRBD2. CDR3 length: 15 residues. J gave up 2 bases and V 8 bases, and 9 bases lay outside the gene matches. Germline V gene data show CDR1 as SQVTM and CDR2 as ANQGSEA. CDR3 nucleotide sequence: TGCAGCTACAGCGGGAGGGCCATGGCCTACAATGAGCAGTTCTTC. It encodes CSYSGRAMAYNEQFF.

The V and J genes are TRBV6-5 and TRBJ2-1; D may match TRBD1 or TRBD2 (5 bases each). This CDR3 has 14 residues. CDR1 and CDR2 from the germline V gene are MNHEY and SVGAGI. The V end lost 6 bases, the J end lost 0 bases, and 9 bases lay between the germline ends. The CDR3 loop reads CASSRGSSYNEQFF. The CDR3 nucleotides are TGTGCCAGCAGCCGGGGCAGCTCCTACAATGAGCAGTTCTTC.

CDR3 loop: CASSWPGAALSYNEQFF. In DNA form, the CDR3 reads TGCGCCAGCAGCTGGCCCGGGGCGGCCCTCTCCTACAATGAGCAGTTCTTC. This chain joins TRBV5-1 and TRBJ2-1; D tentatively fits TRBD1 or TRBD2 (5 bases each). CDR3 size: 17 residues. In germline, CDR1 is SGHRS, CDR2 YFSETQ. The V and J ends lost 3 bases and 0 bases respectively, with 16 bases between them.

The chain has TRBV7-3 and TRBJ2-1; either TRBD1 or TRBD2 may fit D (5 bases each). Per the germline V gene, CDR1 is SGHTA and CDR2 is FQGTGA. The CDR3 spans 12 residues. V was pared by 1 base and J by 9 bases, with 7 bases between. DNA of the CDR3: TGTGCCAGCAGCTTAAATGGGGGTGAGCAGTTCTTC. Translation: CASSLNGGEQFF.

The V call is TRBV5-6, the J call TRBJ1-1; D is undetermined. The CDR3 loop spans 14 amino acids. Trimming took 2 bases from V and 1 from J, leaving 9 bases between them. Germline loops: CDR1 SGHDT, CDR2 YYEEEE. CDR3 coding DNA: TGTGCCAGCAGCTTCTACGGGAGGAACACTGAAGCTTTCTTT. Protein product: CASSFYGRNTEAFF.

The V call is TRBV28, the J call TRBJ2-7; D is unclear. Trimming cost V 3 bases and J 3 bases, with 6 bases left between them. From germline, CDR1 is MDHEN and CDR2 SYDVKM. The CDR3 totals 12 residues. The CDR3 reads CASSFQNYEQYF. The CDR3 DNA sequence: TGTGCCAGCAGTTTTCAGAACTACGAGCAGTACTTC.

DNA of the CDR3: TGTGCCAGCAGTGGGACTTTCTCCTACAATGAGCAGTTCTTC. It specifies CASSGTFSYNEQFF. The chain is built from TRBV2 and TRBJ2-1, with D maybe TRBD2 (5 bases). Looked up from germline, CDR1 is SNHLY and CDR2 is FYNNEI. Trimming pared 4 bases from V and 0 bases from J, leaving 7 bases between. CDR3 size: 14 residues.

The CDR3 protein is CASSPGLNTEAFF. CDR3 nucleotide sequence: TGTGCCAGCTCACCGGGCTTGAACACTGAAGCTTTCTTT. V gene TRBV18 combines with J gene TRBJ1-1; unclear D gene. In germline, CDR1 is KGHSH, CDR2 LQKENI. Trimming left V 3 bases short and J 0 bases short, with 5 bases between. The CDR3 spans 13 residues.

CDR3 coding DNA: TGTGCCAGCAGCTGGGTGGGGTCCACAGATACGCAGTATTTT. Its protein is CASSWVGSTDTQYF. The chain has TRBV5-4 and TRBJ2-3; D not certain. This CDR3 is built from 14 residues. The V end lost 3 bases, the J end lost 2 bases, and 10 bases lay between the germline ends. Germline V gene lookup returns CDR1 SGHNT and CDR2 YYREEE (reference sequence).

This chain links TRBV12-5 with TRBJ2-1; tentatively, D is TRBD2 (5 bases). Germline V gene sequence: CDR1 LGHNT, CDR2 FRNRAP. The V end lost 1 base, the J end lost 6 bases, and 16 bases lay between the germline ends. CDR3 length equals 16 residues. The CDR3 bases are TGTGCTAGTGGTTTGGAGGTAAACGGGGTTGGCAATGAGCAGTTCTTC. Amino acids: CASGLEVNGVGNEQFF.

The sample holds a few counts of this clone. This chain links TRBV7-6 with TRBJ2-5, with 8 bases aligning to TRBD1. V shed 6 bases and J 4 bases; nucleotides not matched to a gene: 13. Per the germline V gene, CDR1 is SGHVS and CDR2 is FNYEAQ. The CDR3 totals 16 residues. CDR3 loop: CASRPGTGDGAETQYF. CDR3 sequence (DNA): TGTGCCAGCAGACCAGGGACAGGCGATGGGGCAGAGACCCAGTACTTC.